These 28 T cell receptor beta chains were all obtained from the same sample, sequenced in a study of cytomegalovirus exposure and HLA in healthy donors. In the PCR, 60 Vbeta and 13 Jbeta primers were used. Only in-frame clones appear in the TCRdb table, and some are missing; sequencing was by immunoSEQ multiplex PCR. The data show about 190,000 clones, about three quarters seen once. Sample: PBMCs. The receptors originated from a woman between 40 and 50 years old in good health and CMV-seronegative.

The chain is built from TRBV11-3 and TRBJ2-3, with 7 bases lining up with TRBD2. CDR3 length: 15 residues. The J segment lost 3 bases and the V segment lost 5 bases, leaving 8 bases of the junction unmatched. Germline CDR1 and CDR2: SGHNT and YENEEA. CDR3 in amino acids: CASSAREIATDTQYF. The CDR3 DNA is TGTGCCAGCAGCGCGCGGGAGATCGCAACAGATACGCAGTATTTT.

The table lists this clone with a few counts. The chain links TRBV27 to TRBJ2-1; 12 bases agree with TRBD2. With 7 bases clipped from V and 1 base from J, the junction kept 2 bases outside the gene matches. Germline CDR1 reads MNHEY; CDR2 reads SMNVEV (reference sequence). This CDR3 is built from 15 residues. The CDR3 spells CASTGLAGSYNEQFF. The CDR3, as DNA: TGTGCCAGCACAGGACTAGCGGGATCCTACAATGAGCAGTTCTTC.

The rearrangement joins TRBV5-1 to TRBJ1-2, with 10 bases that match TRBD1. The CDR3 is 15 residues long. Trimming at V came to 4 bases and at J to 4 bases, leaving 7 bases not matched to a gene. Germline CDR1 and CDR2: SGHRS and YFSETQ. CDR3 protein: CASSGETGGVYGYTF. DNA of the CDR3: TGCGCCAGCAGCGGGGAGACAGGGGGCGTCTATGGCTACACCTTC.

As to this clone: At the DNA level, this CDR3 is encoded by other sequences in the same sample as well. V is TRBV29-1 and J is TRBJ1-2; no clear D gene. The CDR3 covers 15 residues. Trimming stripped 4 bases from V and 3 bases from J, with 18 bases between. Germline CDR1 SQVTM, CDR2 ANQGSEA. The CDR3 nucleotides are TGCAGCGTTGCGGGAGGGAGCTTTATTGACTATGGCTACACCTTC. Encoded protein: CSVAGGSFIDYGYTF.

The chain links TRBV10-3 to TRBJ2-1, with TRBD1 matching 7 bases. CDR3 size: 15 residues. Unmatched junction bases numbered 5, after V lost 4 bases and J lost 2 bases. Per germline, CDR1 ENHRY and CDR2 SYGVKD. CDR3 in DNA: TGTGCCATCAGTGGGGACAGACAAACCTACAATGAGCAGTTCTTC. It codes for CAISGDRQTYNEQFF.

The rearrangement joins TRBV5-1 to TRBJ1-2; 9 bases are shared with TRBD1. The trim removed 4 bases at V and 0 bases at J, leaving 7 bases unmatched. CDR3 length: 16 residues. Germline assignment: CDR1 SGHRS and CDR2 YFSETQ. DNA for the CDR3: TGCGCCAGCAGCGGGGGGGACAGGGATGCTAACTATGGCTACACCTTC. Amino acids: CASSGGDRDANYGYTF.

The V gene is TRBV11-2, the J gene TRBJ1-3; no definite D call. Between the trimmed V and J ends, which lost 0 bases and 3 bases, there was a span of 15 bases. The germline CDR1 and CDR2 sequences are SGHAT and FQNNGV. The CDR3 extends over 17 amino acids. CDR3 nucleotide sequence: TGTGCCAGCAGCTTAGATTCAGGAACCCACTTTGGAAACACCATATATTTT. The encoded protein is CASSLDSGTHFGNTIYF.

The chain is built from TRBV12-5 and TRBJ2-1; 7 positions match TRBD2. The CDR3 consists of 14 residues. Germline CDR1 LGHNT, CDR2 FRNRAP. Trimming removed 5 bases from V and 4 bases from J; junction bases left unmatched: 5. This chain's CDR3 is CASGPGGIYNEQFF. Written as DNA, the CDR3 is TGTGCTAGTGGTCCCGGGGGGATTTACAATGAGCAGTTCTTC.

CDR3 protein: CASSVRQGETQYF. The CDR3 nucleotides are TGTGCCAGCAGCGTGCGACAGGGGGAGACCCAGTACTTC. This sequence joins TRBV9 and TRBJ2-5; TRBD1 agrees at 8 bases. Germline-derived CDR1 and CDR2 are SGDLS and YYNGEE. V lost 2 bases, J lost 5 bases, and 2 bases stayed unmatched. The CDR3 is made up of 13 amino acids.

V and J are TRBV5-4 and TRBJ1-4; 8 nucleotides agree with TRBD1. CDR3 length: 14 residues. The J segment lost 6 bases and the V segment lost 4 bases, leaving 5 bases of the junction unmatched. The germline gives CDR1 SGHNT, CDR2 YYREEE (reference sequence). The CDR3 loop is CASSQTGADEKLFF. CDR3 sequence (DNA): TGTGCCAGCAGCCAGACAGGGGCGGATGAAAAACTGTTTTTT.

This clone was seen once. This chain joins TRBV5-8 and TRBJ1-5; D is ambiguous. Germline CDR1 and CDR2: SGHTS and YDEGEE. There are 15 residues in the CDR3. The germline V and J ends were trimmed by 2 bases and 0 bases, with 9 bases remaining between them. Here the CDR3 DNA reads TGTGCCAGCAGCTTTAGTCTTTCTAGCAATCAGCCCCAGCATTTT. Its protein product is CASSFSLSSNQPQHF.

The sample holds one count of this clone. CDR3: CASSGWGGVTEAFF. The CDR3 region has the DNA TGTGCCAGCAGCGGATGGGGGGGCGTCACTGAAGCTTTCTTT. The chain employs TRBV5-6 and TRBJ1-1, with a weak D call TRBD1 (6 bases). CDR3 length equals 14 residues. The germline gives CDR1 SGHDT, CDR2 YYEEEE. Trimming removed 4 bases at V and 4 bases at J, with 14 bases between.

The chain recombines TRBV6-1 with TRBJ2-7; TRBD1 agrees at 8 bases. With 7 bases clipped from V and 3 bases from J, the junction kept 5 bases outside the gene matches. The length of the CDR3 is 13 residues. Germline V gene sequence: CDR1 MNHNS, CDR2 SASEGT. This chain's CDR3 is CASTGQVGYEQYF. In nucleotides, the CDR3 is TGTGCCAGCACGGGACAGGTAGGCTACGAGCAGTACTTC.

This sequence joins TRBV5-6 and TRBJ2-2, with D tentatively TRBD2 (6 bases). Germline-derived CDR1 and CDR2 are SGHDT and YYEEEE. This CDR3 comprises 15 residues. The ends were cut back, 4 bases at V and 6 bases at J, with 16 bases in the middle. CDR3 coding DNA: TGTGCCAGCAGCCCTCGGTCGGCGGGACCCGGGGAGCTGTTTTTT. Its translation: CASSPRSAGPGELFF.

The chain joins TRBV27 to TRBJ2-2, with 8 bases that match TRBD2. CDR3 length: 17 amino acids. Unmatched junction bases numbered 17, after V lost 6 bases and J lost 8 bases. Germline CDR1 and CDR2: MNHEY and SMNVEV (reference sequence). The DNA of the CDR3 is TGTGCCAGCAGCCCGAAAGCCCCGGGAGGGCCAGCGGGGGAGCTGTTTTTT. Amino acids: CASSPKAPGGPAGELFF.

The chain combines TRBV30 with TRBJ1-1; TRBD1 matches 7 bases. V was pared by 3 bases and J by 8 bases, with 6 bases of the junction left unmatched. The CDR3 consists of 12 residues. Germline V CDR1 and CDR2: GTSNPN, SVGIG (reference sequence). DNA for the CDR3: TGTGCCTGGAGGGCTGACAGGGAAGAAGCTTTCTTT. Translated, it gives CAWRADREEAFF.

The chain has TRBV2 and TRBJ2-2, with a tentative D call TRBD2 (6 bases). The CDR3 is 15 residues long. Between the trimmed V and J ends, which lost 4 bases and 2 bases, there was a span of 11 bases. Germline CDR1 and CDR2: SNHLY and FYNNEI. For the CDR3, the DNA is TGTGCCAGCAGTGGGACCGGGAGAAACACCGGGGAGCTGTTTTTT. It is translated as CASSGTGRNTGELFF.

DNA of the CDR3: TGTGCCAGCAGTGAAGCGGGGGGGAGTCTCAGCTACGAGCAGTACTTC. It specifies CASSEAGGSLSYEQYF. V gene TRBV6-1 combines with J gene TRBJ2-7, with TRBD2 matching 7 bases. CDR1 is MNHNS, CDR2 SASEGT, per germline. The junction had 8 bases not matched to a gene; V was cut back by 0 bases and J by 3 bases. This CDR3 comprises 16 residues.

The chain employs TRBV19 and TRBJ1-3; possible D gene TRBD1, 5 bases. The CDR3 is 15 amino acids. Germline CDR1 and CDR2: LNHDA and SQIVND (reference sequence). Trimming removed 1 base at V and 4 bases at J, with 11 bases between. The CDR3 nucleotides read TGTGCCAGTAGTATAGGGGCAAGGACAGGAAACACCATATATTTT. Its protein is CASSIGARTGNTIYF.

The chain recombines TRBV5-1 with TRBJ2-7; 11 positions match TRBD1. This CDR3 is built from 15 residues. V gave up 4 bases and J gave up 2 bases; unmatched junction bases: 5. Per germline, CDR1 SGHRS and CDR2 YFSETQ. The CDR3 DNA follows: TGCGCCAGCAGCATAGGACAGGGGGCGACCTACGAGCAGTACTTC. Translation gives CASSIGQGATYEQYF.

This chain links TRBV11-3 with TRBJ2-5, with TRBD2 identical over 10 bases. The J segment lost 0 bases and the V segment lost 4 bases, leaving 5 bases of the junction unmatched. There are 16 residues in the CDR3. CDR1 and CDR2 from the germline V gene are SGHNT and YENEEA. The chain's CDR3 is CASSSTLAGDQETQYF. CDR3 nucleotides: TGTGCCAGCAGCTCTACCCTAGCGGGAGACCAAGAGACCCAGTACTTC.

V gene TRBV2 combines with J gene TRBJ2-2; possibly TRBD1 for D (5 bases). This CDR3 is 14 amino acids long. Deletions cut 4 bases from V and 1 base from J, with 7 bases between. Looked up from germline, CDR1 is SNHLY and CDR2 is FYNNEI. The CDR3 DNA sequence: TGTGCCAGCAGTGCCGGACAGAACACCGGGGAGCTGTTTTTT. It translates to CASSAGQNTGELFF.

The V gene is TRBV27, the J gene TRBJ1-6; TRBD1 is a possible D gene (6 bases). V lost 2 bases and J lost 9, with 17 bases in between. This CDR3 is built from 16 residues. The germline V gene has CDR1 MNHEY and CDR2 SMNVEV (reference sequence). Here the CDR3 DNA reads TGTGCCAGCAGTTTACCGAGACAGGCATCAGGTTCACCCCTCCACTTT. As protein: CASSLPRQASGSPLHF.

The rearrangement joins TRBV20-1 to TRBJ1-1, with D possibly matching TRBD1 (5 bases). The V and J ends lost 8 bases and 1 base respectively, with 8 bases between them. The length of the CDR3 is 11 residues. Germline V CDR1 and CDR2: DFQATT, SNEGSKA (reference sequence). The CDR3: CSSQGNTEAFF. Here the CDR3 DNA reads TGCAGTTCCCAGGGGAACACTGAAGCTTTCTTT.

This sequence joins TRBV25-1 and TRBJ2-7; D remains unclear. V was clipped by 2 bases and J by 3 bases, with 5 bases between them. CDR3 size: 12 residues. Germline V gene data show CDR1 as MGHDK and CDR2 as SYGVNS. The CDR3 sequence is CASSEPGYEQYF. In nucleotides, the CDR3 is TGTGCCAGCAGTGAACCGGGCTACGAGCAGTACTTC.

As DNA, the CDR3 is TGTGCCAGCAGCCCGGGACTAGCGGGAGGGGGCCATAATGAGCAGTTCTTC. Translation gives CASSPGLAGGGHNEQFF. The genes are TRBV11-1 and TRBJ2-1, with 16 bases aligning to TRBD2. Germline CDR1 SGHAT, CDR2 FQDESV (reference sequence). This CDR3 is built from 17 residues. V lost 5 bases to trimming and J lost 7 bases; unmatched junction nucleotides: 8.

The rearrangement joins TRBV5-1 to TRBJ2-5; TRBD1 matches 7 bases. The trim removed 4 bases at V and 2 bases at J, leaving 5 bases unmatched. This CDR3 contains 14 residues. Germline assignment: CDR1 SGHRS and CDR2 YFSETQ. CDR3 in DNA: TGCGCCAGCAGCACCGGGACAGCTCAAGAGACCCAGTACTTC. Encoded protein: CASSTGTAQETQYF.

This clone appeared once. This chain links TRBV15 with TRBJ1-5; the match to TRBD1 covers 10 bases. The CDR3 extends over 19 amino acids. Germline CDR1 and CDR2: LNHNV and YYDKDF (reference sequence). Trimming removed 0 bases from V and 8 bases from J; junction bases left unmatched: 16. The CDR3 reads CATSRDPRSTGGLAKPQHF. The CDR3 DNA follows: TGTGCCACCAGCAGAGATCCCCGTTCGACAGGGGGCCTAGCGAAGCCCCAGCATTTT.